What follows describes a single TCR beta chain. Profiling relied on immunoSEQ multiplex PCR, and the TCRdb table lists in-frame clones only, not all of them. The table has a few hundred thousand clones, approximately 84% seen once; the top ten hold roughly 2.4%. The data belong to a study of blood T cell repertoires in COVID-19. Study details: Acute and convalescent COVID-19 specimens originated in the United States, Italy and Spain. T cells, B-cell-depleted T cells, or PBMCs supplied cDNA or gDNA.

Germline V lookup: CDR1 MNHNY, CDR2 SVGAGI (reference sequence). The V end lost 4 bases, the J end lost 0 bases, and 6 bases lay between the germline ends. The CDR3 loop spans 13 amino acids. The TCR sequence derives from a woman aged 60-75 years with acute or convalescent COVID-19. The sequencing input was peripheral blood. V gene TRBV6-6 combines with J gene TRBJ1-1; D ambiguous. CDR3 nucleotides: TGTGCCAGCAGTTTGGCGGTGAACACTGAAGCTTTCTTT. Translating it yields CASSLAVNTEAFF.